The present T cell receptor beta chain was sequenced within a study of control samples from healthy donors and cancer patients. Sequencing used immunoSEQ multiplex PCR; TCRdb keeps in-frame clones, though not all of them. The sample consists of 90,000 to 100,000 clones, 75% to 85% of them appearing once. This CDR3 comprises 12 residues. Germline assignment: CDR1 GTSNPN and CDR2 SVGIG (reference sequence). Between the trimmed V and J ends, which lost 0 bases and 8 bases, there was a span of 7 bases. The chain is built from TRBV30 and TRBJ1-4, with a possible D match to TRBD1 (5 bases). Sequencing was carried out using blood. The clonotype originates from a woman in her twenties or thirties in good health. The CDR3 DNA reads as TGTGCCTGGAGTGTAGAGGGGGAAAAACTGTTTTTT. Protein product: CAWSVEGEKLFF.